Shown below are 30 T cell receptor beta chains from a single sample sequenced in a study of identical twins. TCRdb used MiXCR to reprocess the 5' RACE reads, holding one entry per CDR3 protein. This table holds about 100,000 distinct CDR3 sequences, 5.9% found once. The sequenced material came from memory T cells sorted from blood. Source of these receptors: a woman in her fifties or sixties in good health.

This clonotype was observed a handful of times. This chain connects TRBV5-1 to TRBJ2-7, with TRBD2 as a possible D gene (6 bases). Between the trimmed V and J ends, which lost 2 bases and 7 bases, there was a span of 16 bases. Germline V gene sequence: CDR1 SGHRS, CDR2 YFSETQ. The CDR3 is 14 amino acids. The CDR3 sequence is CASSFSSGSREQYF. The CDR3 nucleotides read TGCGCCAGCAGCTTTTCCAGCGGGTCGAGGGAGCAGTACTTC.

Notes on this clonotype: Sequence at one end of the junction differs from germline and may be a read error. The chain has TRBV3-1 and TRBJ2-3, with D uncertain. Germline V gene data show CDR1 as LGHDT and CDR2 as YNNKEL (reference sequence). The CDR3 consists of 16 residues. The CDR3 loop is CACSQGKVLVKDTQYF. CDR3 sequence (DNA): TGTGCCTGCAGCCAAGGAAAGGTCCTCGTAAAAGATACGCAGTATTTT.

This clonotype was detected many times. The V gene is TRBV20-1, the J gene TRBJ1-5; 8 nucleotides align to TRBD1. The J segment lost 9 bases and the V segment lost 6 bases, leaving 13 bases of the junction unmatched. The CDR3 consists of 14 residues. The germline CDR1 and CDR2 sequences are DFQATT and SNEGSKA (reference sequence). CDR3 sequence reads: CSAKTGDGLRPQHF. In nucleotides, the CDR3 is TGCAGTGCCAAGACAGGGGACGGCTTGCGGCCCCAGCATTTT.

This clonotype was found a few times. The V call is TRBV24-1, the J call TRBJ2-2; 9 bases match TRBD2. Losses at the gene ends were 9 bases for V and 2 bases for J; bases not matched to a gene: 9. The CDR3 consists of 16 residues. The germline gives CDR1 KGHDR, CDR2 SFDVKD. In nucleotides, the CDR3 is TGTGCCACCTGGGGCCGTCTAGCGGGAAACACCGGGGAGCTGTTTTTT. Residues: CATWGRLAGNTGELFF.

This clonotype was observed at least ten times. The CDR3 nucleotides read TGTGCCAGCAGTTTACGAGCTGGGGATGCCGATACGCAGTATTTT. Protein product: CASSLRAGDADTQYF. The chain carries TRBV12-3 or TRBV12-4 and TRBJ2-3; D gene ambiguous. This CDR3 is built from 15 residues. Trimming left V 2 bases short and J 6 bases short, with 15 bases between.

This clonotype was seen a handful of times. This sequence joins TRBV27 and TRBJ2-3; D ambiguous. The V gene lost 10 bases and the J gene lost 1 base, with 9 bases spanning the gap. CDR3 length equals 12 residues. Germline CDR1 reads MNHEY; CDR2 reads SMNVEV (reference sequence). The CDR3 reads CATRSGTDTQYF. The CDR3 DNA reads TGTGCCACCAGAAGTGGCACAGATACGCAGTATTTT.

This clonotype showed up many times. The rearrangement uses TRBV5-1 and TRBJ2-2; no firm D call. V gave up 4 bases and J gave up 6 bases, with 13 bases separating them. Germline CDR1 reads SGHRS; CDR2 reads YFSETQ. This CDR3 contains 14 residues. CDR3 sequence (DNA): TGCGCCAGCAGCAGGTCGGAAGATTCCGGGGAGCTGTTTTTT. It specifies CASSRSEDSGELFF.

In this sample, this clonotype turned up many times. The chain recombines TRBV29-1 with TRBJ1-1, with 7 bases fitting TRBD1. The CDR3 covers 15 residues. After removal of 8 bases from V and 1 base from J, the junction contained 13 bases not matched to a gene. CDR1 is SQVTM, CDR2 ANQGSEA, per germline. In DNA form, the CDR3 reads TGCAGCACTCATAAAGGGACAGCCGGGAACACTGAAGCTTTCTTT. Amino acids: CSTHKGTAGNTEAFF.

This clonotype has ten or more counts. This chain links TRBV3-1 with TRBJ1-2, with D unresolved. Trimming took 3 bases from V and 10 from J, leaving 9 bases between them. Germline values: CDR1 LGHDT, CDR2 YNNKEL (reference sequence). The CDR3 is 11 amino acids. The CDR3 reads CASSHLRNYTF. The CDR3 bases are TGTGCCAGCAGCCATTTGCGGAACTACACCTTC.

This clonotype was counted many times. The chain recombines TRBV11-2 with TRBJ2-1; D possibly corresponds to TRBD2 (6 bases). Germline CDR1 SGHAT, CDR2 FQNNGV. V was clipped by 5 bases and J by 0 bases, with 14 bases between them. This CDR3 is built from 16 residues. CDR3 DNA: TGTGCCAGCAGCCCCGGGACTCACAGCTCCTACAATGAGCAGTTCTTC. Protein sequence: CASSPGTHSSYNEQFF.

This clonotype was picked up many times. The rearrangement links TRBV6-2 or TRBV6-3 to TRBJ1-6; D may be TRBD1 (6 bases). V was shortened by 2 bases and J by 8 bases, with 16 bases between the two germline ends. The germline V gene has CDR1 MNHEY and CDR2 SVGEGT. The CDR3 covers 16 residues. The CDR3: CASSYAERQADSPLHF. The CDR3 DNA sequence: TGTGCCAGCAGTTACGCGGAGAGACAGGCGGATTCACCCCTCCACTTT.

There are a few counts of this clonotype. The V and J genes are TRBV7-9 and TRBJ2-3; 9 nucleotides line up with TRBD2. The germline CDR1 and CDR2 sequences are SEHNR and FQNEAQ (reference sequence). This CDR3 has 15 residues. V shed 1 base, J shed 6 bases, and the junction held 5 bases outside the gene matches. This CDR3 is CASSLGSGSMDTQYF. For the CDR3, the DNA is TGTGCCAGCAGCTTAGGTAGCGGGAGTATGGATACGCAGTATTTT.

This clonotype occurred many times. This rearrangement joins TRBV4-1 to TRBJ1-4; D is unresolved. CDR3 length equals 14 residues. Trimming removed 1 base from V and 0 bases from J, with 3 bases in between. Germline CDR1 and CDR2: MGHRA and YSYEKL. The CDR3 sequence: CASSQGATNEKLFF. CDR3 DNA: TGCGCCAGCAGCCAAGGGGCAACTAATGAAAAACTGTTTTTT.

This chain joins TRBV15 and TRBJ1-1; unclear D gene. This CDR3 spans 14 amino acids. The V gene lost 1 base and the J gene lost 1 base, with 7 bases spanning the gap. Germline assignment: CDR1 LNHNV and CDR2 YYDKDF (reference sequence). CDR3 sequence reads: CATSRAGRNTEAFF. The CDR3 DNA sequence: TGTGCCACCAGCAGAGCCGGTCGGAACACTGAAGCTTTCTTT. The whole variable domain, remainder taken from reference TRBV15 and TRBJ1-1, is DAMVIQNPRYQVTQFGKPVTLSCSQTLNHNVMYWYQQKSSQAPKLLFHYYDKDFNNEADTPDNFQSRRPNTSFCFLDIRSPGLGDTAMYLCATSRAGRNTEAFFGQGTRLTVV.

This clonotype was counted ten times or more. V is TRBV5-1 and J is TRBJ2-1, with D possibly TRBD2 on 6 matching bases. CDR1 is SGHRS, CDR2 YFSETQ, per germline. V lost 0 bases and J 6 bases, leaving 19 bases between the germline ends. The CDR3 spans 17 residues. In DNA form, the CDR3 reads TGCGCCAGCAGCTTGGCTCAGAGTGGGAGGCCCGGCAATGAGCAGTTCTTC. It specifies CASSLAQSGRPGNEQFF. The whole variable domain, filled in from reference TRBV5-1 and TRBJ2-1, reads KAGVTQTPRYLIKTRGQQVTLSCSPISGHRSVSWYQQTPGQGLQFLFEYFSETQRNKGNFPGRFSGRQFSNSRSEMNVSTLELGDSALYLCASSLAQSGRPGNEQFFGPGTRLTVL.

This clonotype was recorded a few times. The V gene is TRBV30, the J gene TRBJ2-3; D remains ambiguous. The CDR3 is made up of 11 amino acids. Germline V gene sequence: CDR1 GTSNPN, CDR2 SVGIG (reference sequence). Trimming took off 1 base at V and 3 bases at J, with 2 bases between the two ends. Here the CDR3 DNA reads TGTGCCTGGAGTGAAACAGATACGCAGTATTTT. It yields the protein CAWSETDTQYF.

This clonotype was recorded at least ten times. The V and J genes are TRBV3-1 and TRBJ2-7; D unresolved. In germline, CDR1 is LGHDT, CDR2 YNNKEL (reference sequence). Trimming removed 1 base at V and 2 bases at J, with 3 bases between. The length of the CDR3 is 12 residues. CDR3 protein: CASSQGTYEQYF. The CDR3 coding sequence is TGTGCCAGCAGCCAAGGTACCTACGAGCAGTACTTC.

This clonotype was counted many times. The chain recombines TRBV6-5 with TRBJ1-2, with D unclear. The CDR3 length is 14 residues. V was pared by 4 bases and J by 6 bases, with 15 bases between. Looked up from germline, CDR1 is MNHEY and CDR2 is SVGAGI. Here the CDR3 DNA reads TGTGCCAGCAGTTCGAGGACGATCAAGGATGGCTACACCTTC. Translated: CASSSRTIKDGYTF.

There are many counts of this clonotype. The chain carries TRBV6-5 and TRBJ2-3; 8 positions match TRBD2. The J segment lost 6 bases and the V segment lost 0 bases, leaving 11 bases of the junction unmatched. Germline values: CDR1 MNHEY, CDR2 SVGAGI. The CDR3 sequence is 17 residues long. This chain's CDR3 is CASSYSSGAGVWDTQYF. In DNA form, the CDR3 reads TGTGCCAGCAGTTACTCGAGTGGAGCGGGAGTTTGGGATACGCAGTATTTT.

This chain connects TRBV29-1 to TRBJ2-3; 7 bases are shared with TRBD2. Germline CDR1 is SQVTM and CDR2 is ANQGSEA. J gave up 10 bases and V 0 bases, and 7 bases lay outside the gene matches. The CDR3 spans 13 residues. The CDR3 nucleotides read TGCAGCGTTGAAGATCCGCAGGGACTATCGCAGTATTTT. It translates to CSVEDPQGLSQYF.

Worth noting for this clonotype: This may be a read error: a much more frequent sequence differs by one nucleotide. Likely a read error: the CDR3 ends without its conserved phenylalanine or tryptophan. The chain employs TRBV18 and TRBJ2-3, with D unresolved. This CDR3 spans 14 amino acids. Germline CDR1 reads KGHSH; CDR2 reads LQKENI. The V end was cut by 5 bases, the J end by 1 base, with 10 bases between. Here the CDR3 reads CASSSPLGTDTQYV. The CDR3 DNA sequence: TGTGCCAGCTCATCTCCCTTGGGCACAGATACGCAGTATGTT.

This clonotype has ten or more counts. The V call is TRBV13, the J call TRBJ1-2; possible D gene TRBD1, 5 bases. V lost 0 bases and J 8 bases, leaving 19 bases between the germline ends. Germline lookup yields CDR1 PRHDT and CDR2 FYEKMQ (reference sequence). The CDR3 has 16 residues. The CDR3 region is CASSLGLRRGDGGYTF. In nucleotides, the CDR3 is TGTGCCAGCAGCTTAGGCCTAAGACGGGGGGACGGCGGCTACACCTTC.

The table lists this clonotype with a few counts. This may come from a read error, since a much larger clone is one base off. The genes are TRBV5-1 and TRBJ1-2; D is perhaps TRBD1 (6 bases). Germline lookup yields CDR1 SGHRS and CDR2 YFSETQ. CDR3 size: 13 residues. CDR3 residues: CASSRSRGHGYPF. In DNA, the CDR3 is TGCGCCAGCAGCCGGTCCAGGGGCCATGGCTACCCCTTC. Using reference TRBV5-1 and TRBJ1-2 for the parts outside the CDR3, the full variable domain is KAGVTQTPRYLIKTRGQQVTLSCSPISGHRSVSWYQQTPGQGLQFLFEYFSETQRNKGNFPGRFSGRQFSNSRSEMNVSTLELGDSALYLCASSRSRGHGYPFGSGTRLTVV.

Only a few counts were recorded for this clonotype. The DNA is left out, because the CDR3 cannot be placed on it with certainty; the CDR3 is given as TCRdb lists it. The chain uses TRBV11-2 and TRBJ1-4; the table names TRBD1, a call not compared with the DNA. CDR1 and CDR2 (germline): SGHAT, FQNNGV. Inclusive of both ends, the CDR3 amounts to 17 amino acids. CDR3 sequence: CASSPPGAGNNEKLFFF.

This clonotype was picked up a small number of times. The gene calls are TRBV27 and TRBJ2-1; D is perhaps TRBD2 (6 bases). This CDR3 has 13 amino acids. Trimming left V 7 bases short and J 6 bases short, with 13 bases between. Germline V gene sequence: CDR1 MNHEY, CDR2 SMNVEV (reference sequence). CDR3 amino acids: CASKELASNEQFF. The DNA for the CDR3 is TGTGCCAGCAAGGAACTAGCTTCCAATGAGCAGTTCTTC.

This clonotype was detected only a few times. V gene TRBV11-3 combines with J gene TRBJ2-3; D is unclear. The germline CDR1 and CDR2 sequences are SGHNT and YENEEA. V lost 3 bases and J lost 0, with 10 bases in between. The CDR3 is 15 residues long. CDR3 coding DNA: TGTGCCAGCAGCTTTGAGCAAACTAGCACAGATACGCAGTATTTT. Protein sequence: CASSFEQTSTDTQYF.

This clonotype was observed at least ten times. CDR3 loop: CASRLPLSTLRGTIPSNTGELFF. In DNA form, the CDR3 reads TGCGCCAGCAGATTGCCATTATCAACATTGCGGGGAACCATACCCTCGAACACCGGGGAGCTGTTTTTT. The chain has TRBV5-1 and TRBJ2-2; TRBD2 is a possible D gene (6 bases). The CDR3 has 23 residues. Trimming left V 5 bases short and J 0 bases short, with 35 bases between. The V gene's germline CDR1 is SGHRS and CDR2 YFSETQ.

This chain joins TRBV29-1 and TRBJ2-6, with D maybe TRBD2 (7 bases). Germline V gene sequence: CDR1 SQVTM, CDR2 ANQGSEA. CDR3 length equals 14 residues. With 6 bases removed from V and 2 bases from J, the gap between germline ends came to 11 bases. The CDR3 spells CSVGGRAGANVLTF. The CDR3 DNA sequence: TGCAGCGTCGGGGGGCGTGCTGGGGCCAACGTCCTGACTTTC.

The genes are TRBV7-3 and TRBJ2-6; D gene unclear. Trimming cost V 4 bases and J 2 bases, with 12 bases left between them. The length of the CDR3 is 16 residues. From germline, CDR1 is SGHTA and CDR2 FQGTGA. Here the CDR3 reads CASSSLSSAGANVLTF. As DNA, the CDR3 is TGTGCCAGCAGCTCCCTCAGTTCCGCTGGGGCCAACGTCCTGACTTTC.

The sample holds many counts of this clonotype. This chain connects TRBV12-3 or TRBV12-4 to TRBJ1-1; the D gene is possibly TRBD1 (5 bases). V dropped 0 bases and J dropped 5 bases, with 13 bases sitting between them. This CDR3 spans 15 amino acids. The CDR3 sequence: CASSLARGLTTEAFF. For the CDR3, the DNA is TGTGCCAGCAGTTTAGCGAGGGGACTAACTACTGAAGCTTTCTTT.